These 28 T cell receptor beta chains came from one sample sequenced in a study of cytomegalovirus exposure and HLA in healthy donors. Primers for the PCR totalled 60 Vbeta and 13 Jbeta. Using immunoSEQ multiplex PCR, the repertoire was profiled, and TCRdb retains in-frame clones only, with some absent. The sample records around 200,000 clones, 80% to 90% being singletons. The sequenced sample consisted of PBMCs. All receptors derive from a woman between 18 and 30 years old in good health and CMV-seronegative.

V is TRBV19 and J is TRBJ1-5, with D possibly being TRBD1 (6 bases). The CDR3 loop spans 15 amino acids. V lost 3 bases, J lost 3 bases, and 12 bases lay in between. CDR1 is LNHDA, CDR2 SQIVND, per germline (reference sequence). The CDR3 reads CASSMPGEYNQPQHF. The CDR3 nucleotides read TGTGCCAGTAGTATGCCAGGGGAGTACAATCAGCCCCAGCATTTT.

There are a few counts of this clone. The rearrangement uses TRBV10-3 and TRBJ2-5, with 7 positions matching TRBD1. The V gene end was trimmed by 8 bases and the J gene end by 5 bases; junction bases not matched to a gene: 8. CDR1 is ENHRY, CDR2 SYGVKD, per germline. This CDR3 comprises 13 residues. The CDR3 reads CAIRRDRGETQYF. In DNA form, the CDR3 reads TGTGCCATCCGCCGGGACAGAGGGGAGACCCAGTACTTC.

The gene calls are TRBV19 and TRBJ2-7; D might be TRBD1 (5 bases). V lost 4 bases to trimming and J lost 0 bases, with 19 bases between them. The CDR3 totals 17 residues. Per the germline V gene, CDR1 is LNHDA and CDR2 is SQIVND (reference sequence). CDR3 amino acids: CASSRAGPMTNSYEQYF. CDR3 bases: TGTGCCAGTAGTAGGGCAGGGCCCATGACGAACTCCTACGAGCAGTACTTC.

The V and J genes are TRBV6-6 and TRBJ2-5, with 10 bases fitting TRBD2. The germline V gene has CDR1 MNHNY and CDR2 SVGAGI (reference sequence). CDR3 length equals 14 residues. Trimming took 7 bases from V and 3 from J; bases not matched to a gene: 5. The CDR3 DNA is TGTGCCAGCACTCCCGGGACTAGCGAAGAGACCCAGTACTTC. Protein sequence: CASTPGTSEETQYF.

V is TRBV2 and J is TRBJ1-3; unclear D gene. Trimming shortened V by 7 bases and J by 4 bases, and 11 bases separated the two germline ends. This CDR3 region has 13 residues. Germline V gene lookup returns CDR1 SNHLY and CDR2 FYNNEI. CDR3 DNA sequence: TGTGCCAGCAACATCGACAACGGAAACACCATATATTTT. It specifies CASNIDNGNTIYF.

The chain joins TRBV7-6 to TRBJ1-2; 7 bases agree with TRBD1. From germline, CDR1 is SGHVS and CDR2 FNYEAQ. The V gene end was trimmed by 3 bases and the J gene end by 4 bases; junction bases not matched to a gene: 8. There are 15 residues in the CDR3. The CDR3 region is CASSFSGGPGYGYTF. In nucleotides, the CDR3 is TGTGCCAGCAGCTTCTCAGGGGGGCCGGGCTATGGCTACACCTTC.

Concerning this clone: The germline gene is not matched at one end of the junction; a read error may be the cause. In DNA, the CDR3 is TGCGCCAGCAGTGATTTTATAGGACAGGGGGGAAGCTACCAGCAGTACTTC. Protein product: CASSDFIGQGGSYQQYF. The rearrangement joins TRBV10-1 to TRBJ2-7; 10 nucleotides agree with TRBD1. Germline V gene data show CDR1 as WNHNN and CDR2 as SYGVQD (reference sequence). This CDR3 contains 17 residues.

The V call is TRBV6-5, the J call TRBJ2-3, with 7 bases identical to TRBD1. The CDR3 covers 15 residues. Germline trimming cut 0 bases from V and 4 bases from J; bases unmatched to any gene: 4. Germline loops: CDR1 MNHEY, CDR2 SVGAGI. CDR3 in amino acids: CASSYSRGLADTQYF. The CDR3 coding sequence is TGTGCCAGCAGTTACTCAAGGGGGCTGGCAGATACGCAGTATTTT.

The V gene is TRBV18, the J gene TRBJ2-5; D is undetermined. Germline assignment: CDR1 KGHSH and CDR2 LQKENI. The CDR3 has 12 residues. V was clipped by 2 bases and J by 5 bases, with 6 bases between them. The CDR3 coding sequence is TGTGCCAGCTCACCATCTATGGAGACCCAGTACTTC. This codes for CASSPSMETQYF.

This clone has just one count. The J gene is TRBJ1-2, the V gene TRBV29-1; D may be TRBD1 (6 bases). This CDR3 spans 14 amino acids. Trimming removed 4 bases from V and 4 bases from J, with 16 bases in between. Germline CDR1 is SQVTM and CDR2 is ANQGSEA. CDR3 sequence (DNA): TGCAGCGTTGGGCAGAGACAGACAGGCTATGGCTACACCTTC. Protein product: CSVGQRQTGYGYTF.

The gene calls are TRBV7-9 and TRBJ2-7; a weak D match, TRBD1 (6 bases). This CDR3 has 14 amino acids. Trimming left V 8 bases short and J 2 bases short, with 16 bases between. Looked up from germline, CDR1 is SEHNR and CDR2 is FQNEAQ (reference sequence). The CDR3 DNA is TGTGCCAGCCAAGTGGCCGGACAGACCTACGAGCAGTACTTC. Translating gives CASQVAGQTYEQYF.

The chain couples TRBV7-6 to TRBJ2-1; D may be TRBD1 (6 bases). V lost 4 bases and J 6 bases, leaving 25 bases between the germline ends. Germline V gives CDR1 SGHVS, CDR2 FNYEAQ. This CDR3 has 18 residues. CDR3 DNA sequence: TGTGCCAGCAGCTCACTCCCGCTGGGACAAGGAAGGGTCAATGAGCAGTTCTTC. Translation: CASSSLPLGQGRVNEQFF.

The genes are TRBV2 and TRBJ1-1; TRBD1 matches 7 bases. Germline V gene data show CDR1 as SNHLY and CDR2 as FYNNEI. The CDR3 contains 12 residues. V dropped 6 bases and J dropped 6; count of bases not matched to a gene: 4. The CDR3 here is CASRPDRAEAFF. In DNA, the CDR3 is TGTGCCAGCAGACCAGACAGGGCTGAAGCTTTCTTT.

This chain links TRBV6-5 with TRBJ2-2, with 8 positions matching TRBD1. This CDR3 has 15 residues. CDR1 is MNHEY and CDR2 is SVGAGI in the germline V gene. Trimming took 5 bases from V and 4 from J; bases not matched to a gene: 6. CDR3 sequence (DNA): TGTGCCAGCAGTAGCGACAGGGGCACCACCGGGGAGCTGTTTTTT. Protein sequence: CASSSDRGTTGELFF.

The rearrangement links TRBV6-5 to TRBJ1-6, with D hard to call. CDR1 and CDR2 from the germline V gene are MNHEY and SVGAGI. The CDR3 totals 14 residues. The V gene lost 0 bases and the J gene lost 7 bases, with 7 bases spanning the gap. The CDR3: CASSYSDENSPLHF. The CDR3 DNA reads TGTGCCAGCAGTTACTCAGATGAGAATTCACCCCTCCACTTT.

The chain recombines TRBV5-5 with TRBJ2-7; TRBD2 aligns across 8 bases. V was pared by 4 bases and J by 2 bases, with 8 bases of the junction left unmatched. The CDR3 has 15 amino acids. Germline lookup yields CDR1 SGHKS and CDR2 YYEKEE (reference sequence). Here the CDR3 DNA reads TGTGCCAGCAGCCATATTAGCGGGGTAACCTACGAGCAGTACTTC. It specifies CASSHISGVTYEQYF.

The V call is TRBV7-9, the J call TRBJ2-3; TRBD1 agrees at 12 bases. Germline V gene sequence: CDR1 SEHNR, CDR2 FQNEAQ (reference sequence). With V trimmed by 4 bases and J by 5 bases, 7 bases remained unmatched. The CDR3 loop spans 16 amino acids. In nucleotides, the CDR3 is TGTGCCAGCAGCTCACGGGGACAGGGGGCTGGAGATACGCAGTATTTT. This codes for CASSSRGQGAGDTQYF. Full variable domain (remainder filled in from reference TRBV7-9 and TRBJ2-3): DTGVSQNPRHKITKRGQNVTFRCDPISEHNRLYWYRQTLGQGPEFLTYFQNEAQLEKSRLLSDRFSAERPKGSFSTLEIQRTEQGDSAMYLCASSSRGQGAGDTQYFGPGTRLTVL.

This chain joins TRBV6-6 and TRBJ2-7; D is ambiguous. Trimming pared 5 bases from V and 3 bases from J, leaving 8 bases between. In germline, CDR1 is MNHNY, CDR2 SVGAGI (reference sequence). There are 12 residues in the CDR3. CDR3 residues: CASSISGYEQYF. For the CDR3, the DNA is TGTGCCAGCAGTATATCGGGCTACGAGCAGTACTTC.

The chain is built from TRBV5-6 and TRBJ2-5; 9 nucleotides match TRBD2. Losses at the gene ends were 3 bases for V and 3 bases for J; bases not matched to a gene: 3. The CDR3 is 14 amino acids. Germline CDR1 and CDR2: SGHDT and YYEEEE. Written as DNA, the CDR3 is TGTGCCAGCAGCTCGGGACTAGCAGAAGAGACCCAGTACTTC. Protein: CASSSGLAEETQYF.

V gene TRBV9 combines with J gene TRBJ2-3; 8 bases are a match to TRBD2. CDR3 length equals 16 residues. Germline-derived CDR1 and CDR2 are SGDLS and YYNGEE. The junction had 7 bases not matched to a gene; V was cut back by 4 bases and J by 0 bases. This chain's CDR3 is CASSPTAGASTDTQYF. The CDR3 coding sequence is TGTGCCAGCAGCCCGACAGCGGGGGCTAGCACAGATACGCAGTATTTT. The full variable domain, in which reference TRBV9 and TRBJ2-3 provide the parts outside the CDR3, is DSGVTQTPKHLITATGQRVTLRCSPRSGDLSVYWYQQSLDQGLQFLIQYYNGEERAKGNILERFSAQQFPDLHSELNLSSLELGDSALYFCASSPTAGASTDTQYFGPGTRLTVL.

The chain recombines TRBV5-6 with TRBJ1-1, with TRBD1 identical over 8 bases. V trimming: 0 bases; J trimming: 0 bases; junction bases outside the gene matches: 10. This CDR3 has 18 amino acids. Germline V gene data show CDR1 as SGHDT and CDR2 as YYEEEE. As DNA, the CDR3 is TGTGCCAGCAGCTTGGCCAGGGGGCTCCGCTTCATGAACACTGAAGCTTTCTTT. It is translated as CASSLARGLRFMNTEAFF.

This clone occurred once. This sequence joins TRBV5-4 and TRBJ2-2, with D perhaps TRBD1 (6 bases). CDR1 is SGHNT and CDR2 is YYREEE in the germline V gene (reference sequence). CDR3 length: 15 amino acids. The ends were cut back, 2 bases at V and 4 bases at J, with 12 bases in the middle. CDR3 region: CASSFQQGSTGELFF. CDR3 in DNA: TGTGCCAGCAGCTTTCAACAGGGTAGCACCGGGGAGCTGTTTTTT. Variable domain in full (rest from reference TRBV5-4 and TRBJ2-2): ETGVTQSPTHLIKTRGQQVTLRCSSQSGHNTVSWYQQALGQGPQFIFQYYREEENGRGNFPPRFSGLQFPNYSSELNVNALELDDSALYLCASSFQQGSTGELFFGEGSRLTVL.

The chain has TRBV7-6 and TRBJ2-1, with D perhaps TRBD2 (5 bases). Germline values: CDR1 SGHVS, CDR2 FNYEAQ. Trimming removed 0 bases from V and 2 bases from J, with 11 bases in between. The CDR3 is 16 amino acids. CDR3 protein: CASSLARTRAYNEQFF. In DNA form, the CDR3 reads TGTGCCAGCAGCTTAGCCAGGACTCGGGCCTACAATGAGCAGTTCTTC.

This clone appeared a single time. The gene calls are TRBV27 and TRBJ1-4; no clear D gene. The CDR3 has 13 amino acids. Germline V gives CDR1 MNHEY, CDR2 SMNVEV (reference sequence). V shed 6 bases and J shed 7 bases, with 12 bases lying between them. The CDR3 coding sequence is TGTGCCAGCAGCCGGGAAGGAAGTGAAAAACTGTTTTTT. Translating gives CASSREGSEKLFF.

This clone has just one count. The chain carries TRBV7-7 and TRBJ2-1, with D perhaps TRBD2 (5 bases). The CDR3 is 16 residues long. Germline CDR1 reads SSHAT; CDR2 reads FNYEAQ (reference sequence). The V end was cut by 1 base, the J end by 6 bases, with 16 bases between. The DNA for the CDR3 is TGTGCCAGCAGCTTAGTGGGTGTTGGCCGGGGCAATGAGCAGTTCTTC. Its translation is CASSLVGVGRGNEQFF.

The V and J genes are TRBV5-6 and TRBJ1-2; 7 nucleotides match TRBD1. The ends lost 4 bases at V and 6 bases at J; junction bases unmatched: 12. Germline lookup yields CDR1 SGHDT and CDR2 YYEEEE. The CDR3 runs to 15 residues. The CDR3 sequence is CASSRRQGRWHGYTF. Here the CDR3 DNA reads TGTGCCAGCAGCCGACGACAGGGAAGATGGCATGGCTACACCTTC.

The chain couples TRBV4-1 to TRBJ2-7; perhaps TRBD2 as D (6 bases). Germline CDR1 reads MGHRA; CDR2 reads YSYEKL. The CDR3 has 16 amino acids. Trimming cost V 0 bases and J 0 bases, with 12 bases left between them. The CDR3 coding sequence is TGCGCCAGCAGCCAAGATCCTGCGGGACCCTCCTACGAGCAGTACTTC. Translation gives CASSQDPAGPSYEQYF.

Worth noting for this clone: The same CDR3 also results from other DNA sequences found in this sample. The genes are TRBV5-6 and TRBJ1-2; D remains ambiguous. Germline lookup yields CDR1 SGHDT and CDR2 YYEEEE. The CDR3 sequence is 13 residues long. V was shortened by 0 bases and J by 4 bases, with 7 bases between the two germline ends. The CDR3, as DNA: TGTGCCAGCAGCTTGGGGAGCGGCTATGGCTACACCTTC. It specifies CASSLGSGYGYTF.